This T cell receptor (beta chain) was profiled in a study of regulatory T cells in long-lasting Graves disease. The time point was: newly diagnosed GD, antithyroid drugs for less than 3 months. PBMC-extracted RNA yielded the TCR library. HTBI primers from iRepertoire and Arm-PCR of CDR3 regions yielded the TCR beta libraries. A single record per CDR3 protein comes from TCRdb applying MiXCR to the multiplex PCR reads. Among about 560,000 distinct CDR3 sequences listed, roughly 16% were seen once. The same sample was also used in a study of T cells in Graves' hyperthyroidism and ophthalmopathy. In that study: RT-PCR in the first round (using the HTBI primer set) targeted the TCR CDR3.

The sequence came from a man aged 18 to 35 with Graves disease. The source material was peripheral blood mononuclear cells (PBMCs), sampled at new diagnosis, from a patient treated with antithyroid drugs.

The CDR3 protein is CASSSRSRGRGNTGELFF. DNA for the CDR3: TGTGCCAGCAGCTCCCGGTCGCGGGGTAGGGGGAACACCGGGGAGCTGTTTTTT. The chain employs TRBV11-2 and TRBJ2-2; possibly TRBD2 for D (6 bases). Germline-derived CDR1 and CDR2 are SGHAT and FQNNGV. The CDR3 extends over 18 amino acids. Deletions cut 4 bases from V and 1 base from J, with 19 bases between.